The clone carrying this T cell receptor (beta chain) was observed once. The sample belongs to a study of blood T cell repertoires in COVID-19. The CDR3 is 15 residues long. With V trimmed by 5 bases and J by 5 bases, 6 bases remained unmatched. The germline V gene encodes CDR1 SGHNT and CDR2 YENEEA. The data were produced by immunoSEQ multiplex PCR, yet TCRdb's version contains in-frame clones alone and is incomplete. Among 300,000 to 400,000 clones listed, under 95% were seen once. Sequences were obtained from peripheral blood. This chain joins TRBV11-3 and TRBJ2-1; 10 positions agree with TRBD1. This TCR was sampled from a young woman who had recovered from COVID-19. CDR3 region: CASSHRQGADNEQFF. CDR3 nucleotide sequence: TGTGCCAGCAGCCATAGACAGGGGGCGGACAATGAGCAGTTCTTC.